This T cell receptor beta chain stems from a study of T-cell reconstitution after alpha-beta-depleted transplantation in children. The CDR3 contains 16 residues. From germline, CDR1 is MNHNS and CDR2 SASEGT. Trimming removed 6 bases at V and 5 bases at J, with 22 bases between. The sample holds a few counts of this clonotype. Preparing the TCRbeta library involved the use of unique molecular identifiers. TCRdb re-derived calls from the PCR reads in MiXCR, one entry per CDR3 protein. The sample contains around 480,000 distinct CDR3 sequences, 30% to 35% of which appear only once. The TCR was taken from a human donor who donated a stem cell graft to a child with aplastic anemia. V usage is TRBV6-1 and J usage is TRBJ2-5; D is ambiguous. Sequencing used PBMCs from the stem cell graft donor, obtained from the stem cell graft. The CDR3 DNA is TGTGCCAGCAGCCGCCTTACTGGCAGAGGTGGGGAGACCCAGTACTTC. It is translated as CASSRLTGRGGETQYF.